One and the same sample provided the 32 T cell receptor beta chains below, sequenced in a study of blood T cell repertoires in COVID-19 (dated by TCRdb to 2020 to 2022). Library preparation used the immunoSEQ multiplex PCR assay. The source is immuneACCESS, and TCRdb retained only in-frame sequences with V and J called. Part of the clones is not carried over; for the studies checked, unresolved V genes explain less than half of this, and the remainder is unexplained. The sample includes around 160,000 clones, with about 85% observed a single time. The ten top clones hold 38% of the sample. Sequencing was performed on peripheral blood. These receptors were obtained from a human donor in a cohort sampled during active COVID-19.

The CDR3 spells CASSYLAANYGYTF. As DNA, the CDR3 is TGTGCCAGCAGTTATCTGGCCGCTAACTATGGCTACACCTTC. The chain uses TRBV6-5 and TRBJ1-2; D unresolved. The CDR3 consists of 14 residues. Germline CDR1 and CDR2: MNHEY and SVGAGI. Trimming stripped 3 bases from V and 0 bases from J, with 8 bases between.

The V and J genes are TRBV7-9 and TRBJ2-7; tentatively, D is TRBD1 (6 bases). Germline V gene sequence: CDR1 SEHNR, CDR2 FQNEAQ (reference sequence). Trimming took 5 bases from V and 4 from J, leaving 15 bases between them. The CDR3 runs 14 residues. CDR3 loop: CASSTDRSSYEQYF. CDR3 sequence (DNA): TGTGCCAGCAGCACCGACAGGTCTTCGTACGAGCAGTACTTC.

This rearrangement joins TRBV5-4 to TRBJ1-5; D perhaps matches TRBD1 (5 bases). This CDR3 is built from 14 residues. With 4 bases removed from V and 5 bases from J, the gap between germline ends came to 13 bases. CDR1 and CDR2 from the germline V gene are SGHNT and YYREEE (reference sequence). The CDR3 nucleotides are TGTGCCAGCAGCCAGGGACTTGGGTATCAGCCCCAGCATTTT. Translating it yields CASSQGLGYQPQHF.

This chain uses TRBV3-1 (or the pseudogene TRBV3-2) with TRBJ2-7, with D perhaps matching TRBD2 (6 bases). V lost 1 base and J lost 5, with 15 bases in between. The CDR3 contains 15 residues. CDR1 and CDR2 from the germline V gene are LGHDT and YNNKEL (reference sequence). CDR3 bases: TGTGCCAGCAGCCAAGCCCCTCTGGGGGGAAACGAGCAGTACTTC. Its protein is CASSQAPLGGNEQYF.

The rearrangement uses TRBV6-6 and TRBJ2-1, with D maybe TRBD1 (5 bases). The CDR3 contains 11 residues. Germline CDR1 reads MNHNY; CDR2 reads SVGAGI (reference sequence). V shed 7 bases and J shed 8 bases, with 9 bases lying between them. This chain's CDR3 is CASTSTDEQFF. The CDR3 DNA reads as TGTGCCAGCACCTCGACAGATGAGCAGTTCTTC.

This clone was seen a handful of times. The J gene is TRBJ2-2, the V gene TRBV28, with 7 bases that match TRBD1. This CDR3 is built from 13 residues. V was pared by 11 bases and J by 4 bases, with 7 bases of the junction left unmatched. CDR1 is MDHEN and CDR2 is SYDVKM in the germline V gene. The CDR3 DNA reads TGTGCCGCCGTCGACAGGGTCACCGGGGAGCTGTTTTTT. Translated, it gives CAAVDRVTGELFF.

CDR3: CASSQVDSGVPYGYTF. The CDR3 nucleotides read TGCGCCAGCAGCCAGGTTGACTCAGGGGTCCCCTATGGCTACACCTTC. The chain carries TRBV4-3 and TRBJ1-2, with D perhaps matching TRBD1 (6 bases). Deletions cut 3 bases from V and 4 bases from J, with 18 bases between. The germline V gene has CDR1 LGHNA and CDR2 YSLEER. CDR3 length: 16 amino acids.

V and J are TRBV7-2 and TRBJ1-1; D is perhaps TRBD1 (6 bases). Germline CDR1 SGHTA, CDR2 FQGNSA. The CDR3 totals 15 residues. The V end was cut by 6 bases, the J end by 5 bases, with 19 bases between. The chain's CDR3 is CASRRVGGSRTEAFF. Here the CDR3 DNA reads TGTGCCAGCAGACGCGTAGGGGGTAGTAGAACTGAAGCTTTCTTT. The whole variable domain, filled in from reference TRBV7-2 and TRBJ1-1, reads GAGVSQSPSNKVTEKGKDVELRCDPISGHTALYWYRQSLGQGLEFLIYFQGNSAPDKSGLPSDRFSAERTGGSVSTLTIQRTQQEDSAVYLCASRRVGGSRTEAFFGQGTRLTVV.

V gene TRBV5-1 combines with J gene TRBJ1-2, with a tentative D call TRBD1 (6 bases). V was trimmed by 3 bases and J by 3 bases, leaving 9 bases between them. There are 13 residues in the CDR3. Germline CDR1 reads SGHRS; CDR2 reads YFSETQ. CDR3 nucleotides: TGCGCCAGCAGCTCGTCAGGGGACTATGGCTACACCTTC. Translating gives CASSSSGDYGYTF.

This chain links TRBV14 with TRBJ2-1, with TRBD2 matching 8 bases. Trimming took 7 bases from V and 8 from J; bases not matched to a gene: 10. Germline CDR1 and CDR2: SGHDN and FVKESK. The CDR3 is made up of 14 amino acids. CDR3 DNA: TGTGCCAGCAACCAGCGGGGGACGGTCCATGAGCAGTTCTTC. Translating it yields CASNQRGTVHEQFF.

This clone was picked up a small number of times. The chain recombines TRBV4-3 with TRBJ2-1; the match to TRBD1 covers 8 bases. The CDR3 is made up of 17 amino acids. Unmatched junction bases numbered 7, after V lost 0 bases and J lost 3 bases. The germline V gene encodes CDR1 LGHNA and CDR2 YSLEER. The CDR3 reads CASSQEAHRGIYNEQFF. The CDR3 DNA reads as TGCGCCAGCAGCCAAGAAGCCCACAGGGGGATCTACAATGAGCAGTTCTTC.

The V call is TRBV28, the J call TRBJ2-4, with 10 bases that match TRBD1. The V gene end was trimmed by 1 base and the J gene end by 6 bases; junction bases not matched to a gene: 3. Germline V lookup: CDR1 MDHEN, CDR2 SYDVKM. The CDR3 covers 15 residues. The CDR3 DNA reads TGTGCCAGCAGTTTATCATGGACAGGGGGAAACATTCAGTACTTC. It is translated as CASSLSWTGGNIQYF.

This sequence joins TRBV4-2 and TRBJ2-3; 13 bases map to TRBD2. The CDR3 runs to 17 residues. Germline lookup yields CDR1 LGHNA and CDR2 YNFKEQ. The trim removed 3 bases at V and 2 bases at J, leaving 5 bases unmatched. CDR3 residues: CASSQAGLAGVTDTQYF. CDR3 nucleotide sequence: TGTGCCAGCAGCCAGGCCGGACTAGCGGGGGTCACAGATACGCAGTATTTT.

The chain links TRBV7-9 to TRBJ1-1, with 7 bases fitting TRBD1. Germline V gives CDR1 SEHNR, CDR2 FQNEAQ (reference sequence). The CDR3 is made up of 15 amino acids. The ends lost 5 bases at V and 11 bases at J; junction bases unmatched: 17. For the CDR3, the DNA is TGTGCCAGCAGCCTACCCGGGACAGATATTACGCGCGCTTTCTTT. Protein product: CASSLPGTDITRAFF.

The chain combines TRBV7-2 with TRBJ2-3, with TRBD2 as a possible D gene (6 bases). CDR3 length: 15 residues. Germline assignment: CDR1 SGHTA and CDR2 FQGNSA. The germline V and J ends were trimmed by 7 bases and 2 bases, with 16 bases remaining between them. The CDR3 coding sequence is TGTGCCAGCACCCAACACGGGGAGGTCACAGATACGCAGTATTTT. This gives the protein CASTQHGEVTDTQYF.

The CDR3 nucleotides read TGTGCCAGCAGTTCCCAGGCAGATACGCAGTATTTT. This codes for CASSSQADTQYF. This chain connects TRBV6-6 to TRBJ2-3; D unclear. Trimming shortened V by 4 bases and J by 4 bases, and 6 bases separated the two germline ends. Germline loops: CDR1 MNHNY, CDR2 SVGAGI (reference sequence). The CDR3 sequence is 12 residues long.

Only a few counts were recorded for this clone. V usage is TRBV4-3 and J usage is TRBJ2-3; 12 bases map to TRBD2. CDR3 length: 17 amino acids. Germline lookup yields CDR1 LGHNA and CDR2 YSLEER. Germline trimming cut 0 bases from V and 7 bases from J; bases unmatched to any gene: 8. The CDR3 loop reads CASSQDWLAGGRYTQYF. CDR3 nucleotides: TGCGCCAGCAGCCAAGATTGGCTAGCGGGGGGGAGGTATACGCAGTATTTT.

There are a few counts of this clone. The rearrangement links TRBV7-9 to TRBJ2-2, with 11 nucleotides matching TRBD2. CDR3 length: 15 amino acids. The germline V gene has CDR1 SEHNR and CDR2 FQNEAQ (reference sequence). The ends lost 8 bases at V and 1 base at J; junction bases unmatched: 3. CDR3 DNA sequence: TGTGCCAGCCCGGGACTAGCGGTGAACACCGGGGAGCTGTTTTTT. Its protein is CASPGLAVNTGELFF.

This chain joins TRBV11-2 and TRBJ1-5; 7 positions match TRBD1. Trimming took 5 bases from V and 3 from J; bases not matched to a gene: 7. Germline V gives CDR1 SGHAT, CDR2 FQNNGV. This CDR3 has 15 amino acids. Here the CDR3 DNA reads TGTGCCAGCAGCCGGGGACAGACAGACAATCAGCCCCAGCATTTT. Amino acids: CASSRGQTDNQPQHF.

CDR3 sequence: CASSPPEARTQYF. Written as DNA, the CDR3 is TGTGCCAGCTCACCACCGGAGGCGCGCACGCAGTATTTT. The genes are TRBV18 and TRBJ2-3, with D possibly being TRBD2 (5 bases). This CDR3 region has 13 residues. V gave up 0 bases and J gave up 9 bases, with 10 bases separating them. Germline V gene lookup returns CDR1 KGHSH and CDR2 LQKENI.

The rearrangement uses TRBV6-2 or TRBV6-3 and TRBJ1-1; D possibly corresponds to TRBD1 (6 bases). This CDR3 is built from 14 residues. CDR1 is MNHEY, CDR2 SVGEGT, per germline. V was shortened by 2 bases and J by 5 bases, with 12 bases between the two germline ends. Here the CDR3 DNA reads TGTGCCAGCAGTTACGTGTCAGGGGAGACTGAAGCTTTCTTT. The encoded protein is CASSYVSGETEAFF.

CDR3 region: CASSLAPQGAGETQYF. The DNA for the CDR3 is TGCGCCAGCAGCTTGGCCCCACAGGGGGCGGGAGAGACCCAGTACTTC. The V and J genes are TRBV5-1 and TRBJ2-5; 9 bases fit TRBD1. Trimming at V came to 0 bases and at J to 4 bases, leaving 7 bases not matched to a gene. CDR3 length: 16 amino acids. Germline CDR1 reads SGHRS; CDR2 reads YFSETQ.

The chain is built from TRBV18 and TRBJ1-5; D is undetermined. Germline V gene lookup returns CDR1 KGHSH and CDR2 LQKENI. Trimming cost V 1 base and J 6 bases, with 10 bases left between them. The CDR3 spans 14 residues. In DNA form, the CDR3 reads TGTGCCAGCTCACCACAAGAGGAAGGTCAGCCCCAGCATTTT. Its protein is CASSPQEEGQPQHF. The full variable domain, with the rest looked up from reference TRBV18 and TRBJ1-5, is NAGVMQNPRHLVRRRGQEARLRCSPMKGHSHVYWYRQLPEEGLKFMVYLQKENIIDESGMPKERFSAEFPKEGPSILRIQQVVRGDSAAYFCASSPQEEGQPQHFGDGTRLSIL.

This sequence joins TRBV9 and TRBJ1-1; 8 bases fit TRBD1. The CDR3 has 15 amino acids. The junction had 10 bases not matched to a gene; V was cut back by 3 bases and J by 6 bases. From germline, CDR1 is SGDLS and CDR2 YYNGEE. This CDR3 reads CASSEGGTGKAEAFF. The DNA for the CDR3 is TGTGCCAGCAGCGAGGGGGGGACAGGAAAGGCTGAAGCTTTCTTT.

V usage is TRBV4-3 and J usage is TRBJ2-3; D perhaps matches TRBD2 (7 bases). Germline V gene lookup returns CDR1 LGHNA and CDR2 YSLEER. The CDR3 extends over 17 amino acids. Trimming stripped 4 bases from V and 4 bases from J, with 21 bases between. Here the CDR3 DNA reads TGCGCCAGCAGCCCCCTAGGGGTCGGGGGGCCCCCAGATACGCAGTATTTT. It codes for CASSPLGVGGPPDTQYF.

The chain employs TRBV18 and TRBJ2-7; possibly TRBD2 for D (6 bases). This CDR3 contains 14 residues. V was trimmed by 2 bases and J by 2 bases, leaving 10 bases between them. The germline V gene has CDR1 KGHSH and CDR2 LQKENI. The DNA of the CDR3 is TGTGCCAGCTCACCAAGTGGGGGGACCTACGAGCAGTACTTC. Its translation is CASSPSGGTYEQYF.

This clone is a singleton in its sample. V gene TRBV11-3 combines with J gene TRBJ2-6; 8 bases agree with TRBD1. The CDR3 runs 16 residues. Germline trimming cut 8 bases from V and 0 bases from J; bases unmatched to any gene: 6. Germline CDR1 reads SGHNT; CDR2 reads YENEEA. For the CDR3, the DNA is TGTGCCAGCTCCGGACAGGGTTCCTCTGGGGCCAACGTCCTGACTTTC. Protein: CASSGQGSSGANVLTF.

There are a few counts of this clone. The chain joins TRBV5-1 to TRBJ1-1, with TRBD1 matching over 11 bases. The CDR3 covers 14 residues. In germline, CDR1 is SGHRS, CDR2 YFSETQ. V lost 4 bases and J lost 11; bases outside the gene matches: 10. The CDR3 loop reads CASSLPGQGESAFF. In DNA form, the CDR3 reads TGCGCCAGCAGCCTCCCGGGACAGGGGGAGAGCGCTTTCTTT.

The chain is built from TRBV7-6 and TRBJ2-1, with 7 bases identical to TRBD1. Germline loops: CDR1 SGHVS, CDR2 FNYEAQ. J lost 2 bases, V lost 5 bases, and 6 bases had no gene match. The CDR3 runs 15 residues. CDR3 region: CASSLQGSPYNEQFF. Written as DNA, the CDR3 is TGTGCCAGCAGCCTACAGGGGAGTCCCTACAATGAGCAGTTCTTC.

The chain combines TRBV5-4 with TRBJ1-4; unclear D gene. In germline, CDR1 is SGHNT, CDR2 YYREEE (reference sequence). This CDR3 contains 13 residues. The V end was cut by 4 bases, the J end by 5 bases, with 9 bases between. The CDR3 spells CASSDGENEKLFF. As DNA, the CDR3 is TGTGCCAGCAGCGACGGAGAGAATGAAAAACTGTTTTTT.

This rearrangement joins TRBV5-5 to TRBJ2-3, with 8 bases identical to TRBD1. The CDR3 runs 15 residues. Germline loops: CDR1 SGHKS, CDR2 YYEKEE (reference sequence). V shed 4 bases and J 2 bases; nucleotides not matched to a gene: 6. The CDR3 coding sequence is TGTGCCAGCAGCCTTGGACAGGGCCCCACAGATACGCAGTATTTT. This gives the protein CASSLGQGPTDTQYF.

The genes are TRBV20-1 and TRBJ2-1; 11 bases agree with TRBD2. The germline V gene has CDR1 DFQATT and CDR2 SNEGSKA (reference sequence). CDR3 size: 11 residues. V was clipped by 6 bases and J by 14 bases; unmatched bases: 6. CDR3 bases: TGCAGTGCGAAGGGACTAGCGGAAGAGTTCTTC. Translating gives CSAKGLAEEFF.